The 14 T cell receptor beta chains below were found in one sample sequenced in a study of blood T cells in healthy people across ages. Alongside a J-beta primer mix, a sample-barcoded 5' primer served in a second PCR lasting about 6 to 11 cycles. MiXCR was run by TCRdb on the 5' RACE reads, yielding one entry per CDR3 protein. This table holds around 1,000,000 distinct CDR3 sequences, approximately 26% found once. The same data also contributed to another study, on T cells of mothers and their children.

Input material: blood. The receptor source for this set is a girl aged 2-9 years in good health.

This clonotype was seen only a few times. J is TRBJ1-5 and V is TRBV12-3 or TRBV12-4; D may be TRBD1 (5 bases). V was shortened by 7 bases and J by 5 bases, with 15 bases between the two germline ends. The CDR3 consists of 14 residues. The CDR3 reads CASTLRGNDQPQHF. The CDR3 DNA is TGTGCCAGCACCCTAAGGGGCAACGATCAGCCCCAGCATTTT.

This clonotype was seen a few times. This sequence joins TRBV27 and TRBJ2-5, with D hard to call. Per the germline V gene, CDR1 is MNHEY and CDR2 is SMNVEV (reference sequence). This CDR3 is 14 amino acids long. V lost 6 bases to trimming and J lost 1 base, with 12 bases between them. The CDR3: CASSPLSLQETQYF. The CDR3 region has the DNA TGTGCCAGCAGCCCCCTATCGCTCCAAGAGACCCAGTACTTC.

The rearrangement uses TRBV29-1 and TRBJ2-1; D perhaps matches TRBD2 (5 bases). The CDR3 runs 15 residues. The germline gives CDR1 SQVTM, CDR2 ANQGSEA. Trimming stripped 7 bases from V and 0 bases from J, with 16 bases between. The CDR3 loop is CSETTLASSYNEQFF. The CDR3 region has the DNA TGCAGCGAAACCACCCTAGCAAGCTCCTACAATGAGCAGTTCTTC.

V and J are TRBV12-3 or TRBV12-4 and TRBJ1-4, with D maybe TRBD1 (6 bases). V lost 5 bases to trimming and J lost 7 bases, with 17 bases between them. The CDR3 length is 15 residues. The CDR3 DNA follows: TGTGCCAGCAGTAAAGAGGGGGGATTTACTGAAAAACTGTTTTTT. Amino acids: CASSKEGGFTEKLFF.

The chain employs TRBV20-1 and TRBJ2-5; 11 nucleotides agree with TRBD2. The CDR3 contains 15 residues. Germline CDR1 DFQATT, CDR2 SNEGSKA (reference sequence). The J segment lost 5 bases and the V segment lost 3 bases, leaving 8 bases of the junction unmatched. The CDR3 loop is CSASSTSGAGETQYF. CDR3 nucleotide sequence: TGCAGTGCTAGTTCGACTAGCGGGGCTGGGGAGACCCAGTACTTC.

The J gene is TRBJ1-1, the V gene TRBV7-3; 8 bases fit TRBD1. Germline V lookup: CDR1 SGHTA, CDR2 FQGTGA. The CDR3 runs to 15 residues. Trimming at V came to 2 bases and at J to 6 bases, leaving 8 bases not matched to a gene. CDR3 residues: CASSLQGAVGAEAFF. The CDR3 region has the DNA TGTGCCAGCAGCTTACAGGGGGCAGTTGGCGCTGAAGCTTTCTTT.

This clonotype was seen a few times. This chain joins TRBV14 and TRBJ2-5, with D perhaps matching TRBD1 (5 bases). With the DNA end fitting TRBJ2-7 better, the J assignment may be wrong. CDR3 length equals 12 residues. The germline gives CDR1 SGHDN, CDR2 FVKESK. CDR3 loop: CASSLGEVEQYF. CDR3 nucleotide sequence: TGTGCCAGCAGCTTAGGGGAAGTCGAGCAGTACTTC.

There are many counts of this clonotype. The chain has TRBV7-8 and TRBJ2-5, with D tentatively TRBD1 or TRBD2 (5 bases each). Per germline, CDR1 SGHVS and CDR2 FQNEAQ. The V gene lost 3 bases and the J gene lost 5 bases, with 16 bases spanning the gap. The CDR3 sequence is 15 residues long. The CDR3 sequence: CASSFGTPPGETQYF. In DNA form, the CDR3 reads TGTGCCAGCAGCTTTGGGACCCCCCCTGGGGAGACCCAGTACTTC.

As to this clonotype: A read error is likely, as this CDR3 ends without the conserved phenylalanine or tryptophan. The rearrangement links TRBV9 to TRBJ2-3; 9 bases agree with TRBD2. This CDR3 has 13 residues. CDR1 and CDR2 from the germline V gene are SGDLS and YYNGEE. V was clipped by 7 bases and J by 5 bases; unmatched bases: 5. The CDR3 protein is CASGGGVEDTQYL. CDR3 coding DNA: TGTGCCAGCGGCGGGGGGGTCGAAGATACGCAGTATCTT.

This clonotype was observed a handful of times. This CDR3 reads CASSPMGQAFRSYNEQFF. CDR3 bases: TGTGCCAGCAGTCCGATGGGACAGGCGTTTCGCTCCTACAATGAGCAGTTCTTC. This chain uses TRBV28 with TRBJ2-1; TRBD1 aligns across 8 bases. Germline trimming cut 5 bases from V and 0 bases from J; bases unmatched to any gene: 12. Germline values: CDR1 MDHEN, CDR2 SYDVKM. The CDR3 has 18 residues.

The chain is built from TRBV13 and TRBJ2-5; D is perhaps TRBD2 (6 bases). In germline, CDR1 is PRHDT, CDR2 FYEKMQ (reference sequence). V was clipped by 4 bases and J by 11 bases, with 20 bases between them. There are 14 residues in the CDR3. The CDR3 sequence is CASSSTSLLREQYF. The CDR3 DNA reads TGTGCCAGCAGCTCGACTAGTCTCTTAAGGGAGCAGTACTTC.

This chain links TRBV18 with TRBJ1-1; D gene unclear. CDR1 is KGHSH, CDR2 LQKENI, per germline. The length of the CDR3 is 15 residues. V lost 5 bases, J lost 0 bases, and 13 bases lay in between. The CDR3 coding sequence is TGTGCCAGCTCATCTCGCAGAGATATGAACACTGAAGCTTTCTTT. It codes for CASSSRRDMNTEAFF.

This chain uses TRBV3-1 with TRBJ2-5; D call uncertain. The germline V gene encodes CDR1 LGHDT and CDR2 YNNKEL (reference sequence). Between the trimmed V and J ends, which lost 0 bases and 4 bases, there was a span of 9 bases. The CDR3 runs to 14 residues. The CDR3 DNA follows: TGTGCCAGCAGCCAAGATAACATCCCAGAGACCCAGTACTTC. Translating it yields CASSQDNIPETQYF.

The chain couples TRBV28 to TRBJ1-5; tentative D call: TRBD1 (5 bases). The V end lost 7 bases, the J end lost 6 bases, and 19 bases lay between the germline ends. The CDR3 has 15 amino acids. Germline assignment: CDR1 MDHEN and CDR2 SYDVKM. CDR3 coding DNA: TGTGCCAGCACCCAGGGTAGGGCTAGGGGTCAGCCCCAGCATTTT. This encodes CASTQGRARGQPQHF.